A single sample is the source of the 15 T cell receptor beta chains below, sequenced in a study of T cells in Graves' hyperthyroidism and ophthalmopathy. Amplified TCR beta CDR3 regions derived from RNA transcripts. The HTBI primer set was used in a first-round RT-PCR of the TCR CDR3. Each CDR3 protein gets one entry after TCRdb re-called the multiplex PCR reads with MiXCR. The top ten clones hold around a third of a sample with about 640,000 distinct CDR3 sequences, around 20% of them seen once. Input material: blood. The receptors come from a man aged 25-45 years with Graves' ophthalmopathy.

The chain links TRBV11-2 to TRBJ2-1; the match to TRBD2 covers 10 bases. The CDR3 is 15 amino acids. The germline V gene encodes CDR1 SGHAT and CDR2 FQNNGV. Unmatched junction bases numbered 9, after V lost 5 bases and J lost 8 bases. CDR3 coding DNA: TGTGCCAGCAGCCAAAGACTAGCGGGTACCGATGAGCAGTTCTTC. Protein: CASSQRLAGTDEQFF.

The J gene is TRBJ2-1, the V gene TRBV29-1, with TRBD1 as a possible D gene (6 bases). Trimming pared 0 bases from V and 0 bases from J, leaving 9 bases between. Per germline, CDR1 SQVTM and CDR2 ANQGSEA. The CDR3 consists of 15 residues. The CDR3: CSVEDLDSSYNEQFF. The DNA for the CDR3 is TGCAGCGTTGAAGATCTGGACAGCTCCTACAATGAGCAGTTCTTC.

This clonotype appeared many times. This rearrangement joins TRBV3-1 to TRBJ2-5; D call uncertain. Germline values: CDR1 LGHDT, CDR2 YNNKEL (reference sequence). Trimming removed 3 bases at V and 2 bases at J, with 10 bases between. The CDR3 consists of 14 residues. The CDR3 DNA is TGTGCCAGCAGCCAGGTTGACTCTCAAGAGACCCAGTACTTC. As protein: CASSQVDSQETQYF.

This clonotype was detected many times. This chain joins TRBV11-3 and TRBJ2-1, with 9 bases aligning to TRBD1. Germline loops: CDR1 SGHNT, CDR2 YENEEA. This CDR3 has 15 amino acids. J was trimmed by 6 bases and V by 1 base; bases with no gene match: 4. The CDR3 DNA reads TGTGCCAGCAGCTTAGTAGGGACAGGGCGCAATGAGCAGTTCTTC. Its translation: CASSLVGTGRNEQFF.

The chain joins TRBV6-2 or TRBV6-3 to TRBJ1-2; possible D gene TRBD1, 5 bases. Germline V gene lookup returns CDR1 MNHEY and CDR2 SVGEGT. V lost 8 bases and J 4 bases, leaving 14 bases between the germline ends. The CDR3 spans 13 residues. The CDR3 nucleotides read TGTGCCAGCGTACGGGACCTGGGCTATGGCTACACCTTC. Protein sequence: CASVRDLGYGYTF.

This clonotype was counted at least ten times. This rearrangement joins TRBV2 to TRBJ2-3; tentatively, D is TRBD1 or TRBD2 (6 bases each). Germline CDR1 is SNHLY and CDR2 is FYNNEI. CDR3 length equals 13 residues. Trimming removed 11 bases at V and 4 bases at J, with 16 bases between. The CDR3 sequence: CASPSGEADTQYF. The CDR3 region has the DNA TGTGCCTCCCCGTCAGGGGAGGCAGATACGCAGTATTTT.

This chain uses TRBV4-3 with TRBJ2-1; 12 bases are shared with TRBD2. J lost 9 bases, V lost 5 bases, and 8 bases had no gene match. CDR1 is LGHNA and CDR2 is YSLEER in the germline V gene. This CDR3 contains 15 residues. This CDR3 reads CASSFGLAGNVEQFF. The DNA of the CDR3 is TGCGCCAGCAGCTTCGGACTAGCGGGAAACGTTGAGCAGTTCTTC.

This clonotype has at least ten counts. The chain recombines TRBV11-2 with TRBJ2-7, with 8 bases matching TRBD1. CDR3 length: 15 amino acids. Per the germline V gene, CDR1 is SGHAT and CDR2 is FQNNGV. The V gene end was trimmed by 4 bases and the J gene end by 2 bases; junction bases not matched to a gene: 7. CDR3 sequence reads: CASSYQAGGTYEQYF. The CDR3 coding sequence is TGTGCCAGCAGCTACCAGGCAGGGGGCACCTACGAGCAGTACTTC.

For this clonotype: This may be a read error, as it is one base from a much larger clone. This rearrangement joins TRBV28 to TRBJ2-7; TRBD2 aligns across 8 bases. From germline, CDR1 is MDHEN and CDR2 SYDVKM. CDR3 length: 16 amino acids. In DNA, the CDR3 is TGTGCCAGCACCCCTATGGGGCTAGCGGGCTTCTACAAGCAGTACTTC. It is translated as CASTPMGLAGFYKQYF. Complete variable domain (other parts from reference TRBV28 and TRBJ2-7): DVKVTQSSRYLVKRTGEKVFLECVQDMDHENMFWYRQDPGLGLRLIYFSYDVKMKEKGDIPEGYSVSREKKERFSLILESASTNQTSMYLCASTPMGLAGFYKQYFGPGTRLTVT.

This clonotype was observed a few times. The CDR3 DNA sequence: TGTGCCAGCAGTTTTGGACCCTCCATCAATGAGCAGTTCTTC. This sequence encodes CASSFGPSINEQFF. The rearrangement links TRBV6-5 to TRBJ2-1, with no clear D. V lost 4 bases to trimming and J lost 6 bases, with 13 bases between them. Germline values: CDR1 MNHEY, CDR2 SVGAGI. The CDR3 contains 14 residues.

This clonotype was found a few times. V is TRBV5-5 and J is TRBJ2-3; 11 nucleotides match TRBD2. From germline, CDR1 is SGHKS and CDR2 YYEKEE (reference sequence). V shed 4 bases, J shed 6 bases, and the junction held 7 bases outside the gene matches. The CDR3 consists of 15 residues. Here the CDR3 reads CASSQRLAGSDTQYF. As DNA, the CDR3 is TGTGCCAGCAGCCAAAGACTAGCGGGGAGCGATACGCAGTATTTT.

The chain has TRBV5-1 and TRBJ1-1; possibly TRBD1 for D (5 bases). Germline V gene lookup returns CDR1 SGHRS and CDR2 YFSETQ. The length of the CDR3 is 13 residues. Trimming cost V 6 bases and J 3 bases, with 12 bases left between them. The CDR3 loop reads CASTGAGDTEAFF. Here the CDR3 DNA reads TGCGCCAGCACCGGGGCAGGCGACACTGAAGCTTTCTTT.

The CDR3 bases are TGTGCCAGCACGCGGCCAGCTAGCGGGAGAGGTAATGAGCAGTTCTTC. Residues: CASTRPASGRGNEQFF. The chain is built from TRBV28 and TRBJ2-1; 10 bases are a match to TRBD2. V was pared by 7 bases and J by 7 bases, with 13 bases of the junction left unmatched. Germline-derived CDR1 and CDR2 are MDHEN and SYDVKM. The CDR3 length is 16 residues.

The chain uses TRBV12-3 or TRBV12-4 and TRBJ2-2, with D unclear. CDR3 size: 13 residues. The V end lost 7 bases, the J end lost 4 bases, and 10 bases lay between the germline ends. The CDR3 spells CASNLRATGELFF. The CDR3 DNA reads TGTGCCAGCAATTTGAGAGCCACCGGGGAGCTGTTTTTT.

The chain joins TRBV6-9 to TRBJ2-7; 10 nucleotides align to TRBD1. J was trimmed by 4 bases and V by 3 bases; bases with no gene match: 6. Germline V lookup: CDR1 MNHGY, CDR2 SVAAGI. The CDR3 is 15 residues long. CDR3: CASSYTGDRGYEQYF. The DNA of the CDR3 is TGTGCCAGCAGTTACACCGGGGACAGGGGATACGAGCAGTACTTC.